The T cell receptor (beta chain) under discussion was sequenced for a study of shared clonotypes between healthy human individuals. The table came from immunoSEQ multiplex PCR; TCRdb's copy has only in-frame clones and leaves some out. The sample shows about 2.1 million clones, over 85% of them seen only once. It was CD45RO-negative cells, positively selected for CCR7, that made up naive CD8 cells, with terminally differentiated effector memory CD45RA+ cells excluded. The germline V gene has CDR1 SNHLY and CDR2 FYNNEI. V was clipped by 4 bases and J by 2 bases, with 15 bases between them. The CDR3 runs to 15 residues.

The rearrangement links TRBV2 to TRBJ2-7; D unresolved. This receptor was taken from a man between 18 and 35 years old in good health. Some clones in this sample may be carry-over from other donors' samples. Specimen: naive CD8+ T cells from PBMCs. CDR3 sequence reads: CASSVLASVTYEQYF. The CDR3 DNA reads TGTGCCAGCAGTGTGTTGGCGTCTGTAACCTACGAGCAGTACTTC.